This passage covers 8 T cell receptor beta chains from one sample sequenced in a study of neurological immune-mediated disorders. TCRdb reanalysed the 5' RACE reads using MiXCR and keeps one entry per CDR3 protein. The sample consists of about 55,000 distinct CDR3 sequences, over 4% of them appearing once. Sequenced: PBMCs. The source is a man aged 45-65 years with multiple sclerosis.

This clonotype was detected ten times or more. In nucleotides, the CDR3 is TGTGCCAGCAGCCACCAGCTCGGGGAAAATTCACCCCTCCACTTT. Translation gives CASSHQLGENSPLHF. The rearrangement uses TRBV14 and TRBJ1-6, with D unclear. V dropped 3 bases and J dropped 7 bases, with 13 bases sitting between them. There are 15 residues in the CDR3. The germline V gene has CDR1 SGHDN and CDR2 FVKESK.

This rearrangement joins TRBV4-1 to TRBJ2-4; D not resolved. The germline V and J ends were trimmed by 0 bases and 6 bases, with 9 bases remaining between them. In germline, CDR1 is MGHRA, CDR2 YSYEKL. The CDR3 sequence is 14 residues long. CDR3 region: CASSQEGTANIQYF. CDR3 DNA: TGCGCCAGCAGCCAAGAAGGAACAGCAAACATTCAGTACTTC.

This clonotype was observed a handful of times. The chain links TRBV10-3 to TRBJ2-1; D gene unclear. CDR3 length equals 11 residues. Trimming shortened V by 7 bases and J by 5 bases, and 6 bases separated the two germline ends. The germline CDR1 and CDR2 sequences are ENHRY and SYGVKD. The chain's CDR3 is CAITINNEQFF. The DNA of the CDR3 is TGTGCCATCACAATAAACAATGAGCAGTTCTTC.

There are many counts of this clonotype. The rearrangement links TRBV7-4 to TRBJ2-5; D may be TRBD2 (7 bases). CDR3 length: 14 amino acids. With 9 bases removed from V and 1 base from J, the gap between germline ends came to 15 bases. Germline V gene sequence: CDR1 SGHVT, CDR2 SQSDAQ. CDR3 sequence: CASLCGGIQETQYF. The DNA for the CDR3 is TGTGCCAGTCTCTGCGGGGGCATCCAAGAGACCCAGTACTTC.

This clonotype appeared many times. The chain couples TRBV4-1 to TRBJ1-3; possibly TRBD1 for D (5 bases). Per germline, CDR1 MGHRA and CDR2 YSYEKL. The length of the CDR3 is 16 residues. Trimming cost V 1 base and J 0 bases, with 10 bases left between them. CDR3 sequence reads: CASSQAPGGSGNTIYF. The CDR3 DNA reads as TGCGCCAGCAGCCAAGCCCCCGGGGGCTCTGGAAACACCATATATTTT.

This clonotype was seen repeatedly, ten times or more. The chain uses TRBV12-3 or TRBV12-4 and TRBJ2-5; D remains unclear. The CDR3 is 14 amino acids. Trimming took off 3 bases at V and 1 base at J, with 9 bases between the two ends. CDR3 region: CASSFPRVQETQYF. CDR3 in DNA: TGTGCCAGCAGTTTCCCTAGGGTCCAAGAGACCCAGTACTTC.

This rearrangement joins TRBV12-3 or TRBV12-4 to TRBJ1-2; D is unclear. The CDR3 length is 18 residues. The V gene lost 5 bases and the J gene lost 0 bases, with 22 bases spanning the gap. This CDR3 is CASSPAMSTWLTNYGYTF. As DNA, the CDR3 is TGTGCCAGCAGTCCCGCGATGAGTACGTGGCTTACTAACTATGGCTACACCTTC.

This clonotype was detected many times. No DNA is shown, since the ends of the CDR3 on it are uncertain; the CDR3 is the one TCRdb lists. V is TRBV7-8 and J is TRBJ1-1; the table's D call TRBD1 went unverified against the DNA. The CDR3 has 14 amino acids, counting both end residues. Germline values: CDR1 SGHVS, CDR2 FQNEAQ. The CDR3 sequence: CASILGGASAEAFF.